A single sample gave rise to the 22 T cell receptor beta chains below, sequenced in a study of CD8 T cells in ankylosing spondylitis (dated by TCRdb to about 2017). Receptors were amplified or captured by 5' RACE. The instrument given in TCRdb is Illumina HiSeq 2500. The public reads were run again by TCRdb, first through fastp at Q25 and then through MiXCR, and only productive beta chains were kept. Every entry covers one CDR3 protein and lists the most common genes and DNA from its rows. This sample gives about 160,000 distinct CDR3 sequences in total; 9.8% of them show up just once. Over 13% of the sample comes from the top ten. Sequencing was carried out using blood, either unsorted or a sorted T cell fraction (not recorded which). Receptors originate from a female donor with ankylosing spondylitis or in good health (not recorded which).

This clonotype was seen more than once but under ten times. This sequence joins TRBV27 and TRBJ1-5; possibly TRBD1 for D (5 bases). The CDR3 has 13 amino acids. CDR1 is MNHEY, CDR2 SMNVEV, per germline (reference sequence). Between the trimmed V and J ends, which lost 6 bases and 6 bases, there was a span of 12 bases. CDR3 nucleotides: TGTGCCAGCAGGGGCAGGGATCTTCAGCCCCAGCATTTT. This gives the protein CASRGRDLQPQHF.

This sequence joins TRBV5-5 and TRBJ1-1; D uncertain. The CDR3 length is 14 residues. Trimming took off 4 bases at V and 0 bases at J, with 10 bases between the two ends. Germline CDR1 and CDR2: SGHKS and YYEKEE (reference sequence). The CDR3 DNA is TGTGCCAGCAGCCCCCCCCCTATGAACACTGAAGCTTTCTTT. This sequence encodes CASSPPPMNTEAFF.

The chain carries TRBV6-5 and TRBJ2-7, with D unresolved. Trimming cost V 2 bases and J 2 bases, with 10 bases left between them. Per germline, CDR1 MNHEY and CDR2 SVGAGI. This CDR3 contains 14 residues. The CDR3 sequence: CASSYTRQTYEQYF. The CDR3 bases are TGTGCCAGCAGTTACACCCGACAAACCTACGAGCAGTACTTC.

In this sample, this clonotype turned up many times. This sequence joins TRBV7-2 and TRBJ2-3, with D maybe TRBD2 (5 bases). Germline V gene lookup returns CDR1 SGHTA and CDR2 FQGNSA. The V and J ends lost 2 bases and 3 bases respectively, with 15 bases between them. The CDR3 length is 16 residues. This chain's CDR3 is CASSLRAMTGTDTQYF. Here the CDR3 DNA reads TGTGCCAGCAGCTTAAGGGCAATGACGGGAACAGATACGCAGTATTTT.

The rearrangement links TRBV29-1 to TRBJ2-1, with 11 bases identical to TRBD2. Per germline, CDR1 SQVTM and CDR2 ANQGSEA. V shed 8 bases, J shed 5 bases, and the junction held 5 bases outside the gene matches. This CDR3 has 13 amino acids. The DNA for the CDR3 is TGCAGCTTTAGCGGGAGGGCGAACAATGAGCAGTTCTTC. This encodes CSFSGRANNEQFF.

This clonotype was seen many times. V and J are TRBV18 and TRBJ2-1; 8 bases are a match to TRBD2. The V gene's germline CDR1 is KGHSH and CDR2 LQKENI. J was trimmed by 0 bases and V by 3 bases; bases with no gene match: 7. This CDR3 is built from 17 residues. CDR3 nucleotide sequence: TGTGCCAGCTCACCGTTGGCGGGAGGACTCTCCTACAATGAGCAGTTCTTC. Its protein product is CASSPLAGGLSYNEQFF. Drawing the rest from reference TRBV18 and TRBJ2-1, the complete variable domain is NAGVMQNPRHLVRRRGQEARLRCSPMKGHSHVYWYRQLPEEGLKFMVYLQKENIIDESGMPKERFSAEFPKEGPSILRIQQVVRGDSAAYFCASSPLAGGLSYNEQFFGPGTRLTVL.

The rearrangement links TRBV5-6 to TRBJ1-5, with no clear D. V lost 3 bases, J lost 6 bases, and 7 bases lay in between. Germline assignment: CDR1 SGHDT and CDR2 YYEEEE. The CDR3 runs to 12 residues. CDR3 region: CASSSEGQPQHF. As DNA, the CDR3 is TGTGCCAGCAGCTCGGAGGGTCAGCCCCAGCATTTT.

This clonotype was observed at least ten times. The CDR3 DNA sequence: TGCAGCGTTGTTGGGACCCCCAATGAAAAACTGTTTTTT. Amino acid sequence: CSVVGTPNEKLFF. The V call is TRBV29-1, the J call TRBJ1-4, with a possible D match to TRBD1 (5 bases). CDR1 and CDR2 from the germline V gene are SQVTM and ANQGSEA. The CDR3 contains 13 residues. Trimming removed 4 bases at V and 5 bases at J, with 11 bases between.

This clonotype was seen more than once but under ten times. J is TRBJ1-1 and V is TRBV4-3, with D unclear. This CDR3 comprises 16 residues. V lost 0 bases and J lost 5, with 16 bases in between. Per germline, CDR1 LGHNA and CDR2 YSLEER. CDR3 loop: CASSQDREVIKTEAFF. Here the CDR3 DNA reads TGCGCCAGCAGCCAAGATCGGGAGGTGATAAAAACTGAAGCTTTCTTT.

This clonotype was counted at least ten times. The gene calls are TRBV29-1 and TRBJ2-7; TRBD2 agrees at 8 bases. This CDR3 has 13 amino acids. The trim removed 7 bases at V and 3 bases at J, leaving 8 bases unmatched. The V gene's germline CDR1 is SQVTM and CDR2 ANQGSEA. The CDR3 reads CSARGGDSYEQYF. As DNA, the CDR3 is TGCAGCGCCCGGGGGGGCGACAGCTACGAGCAGTACTTC.

V and J are TRBV18 and TRBJ2-7; weak D call: TRBD2 (7 bases). CDR1 and CDR2 from the germline V gene are KGHSH and LQKENI. V lost 2 bases, J lost 3 bases, and 11 bases lay in between. This CDR3 region has 14 residues. The CDR3 reads CASSPEGGDYEQYF. CDR3 nucleotides: TGTGCCAGCTCACCAGAGGGGGGGGACTACGAGCAGTACTTC.

This clonotype was counted a few times. The gene calls are TRBV4-2 and TRBJ2-1; D gene ambiguous. The CDR3 consists of 13 residues. The germline V and J ends were trimmed by 1 base and 7 bases, with 8 bases remaining between them. CDR1 and CDR2 (germline): LGHNA, YNFKEQ. This CDR3 reads CASSQGLENEQFF. The CDR3, as DNA: TGTGCCAGCAGCCAAGGTCTGGAAAATGAGCAGTTCTTC.

This clonotype was counted a few times. This chain links TRBV7-2 with TRBJ1-6; D possibly corresponds to TRBD1 (6 bases). V was pared by 1 base and J by 9 bases, with 16 bases between. The CDR3 runs to 16 residues. Germline CDR1 and CDR2: SGHTA and FQGNSA. The CDR3 reads CASSLGGRGILSPLHF. The CDR3 DNA reads TGTGCCAGCAGCTTAGGGGGGCGGGGGATACTTTCACCCCTCCACTTT.

This clonotype was recorded a few times. The chain links TRBV27 to TRBJ2-1; no firm D call. This CDR3 region has 14 residues. CDR1 MNHEY and CDR2 SMNVEV come from the germline V gene (reference sequence). The V end was cut by 3 bases, the J end by 5 bases, with 11 bases between. The CDR3 reads CASSFSSLHNEQFF. CDR3 coding DNA: TGTGCCAGCAGTTTTAGTTCCCTCCACAATGAGCAGTTCTTC.

With respect to this clonotype: At one of its ends the junction is not consistent with the germline gene, which may arise from a read error. The CDR3 here is CAGSLAGRTGANVLTF. CDR3 in DNA: TGTGCCGGCAGCCTGGCGGGTCGCACTGGGGCCAACGTCCTGACTTTC. V gene TRBV4-2 combines with J gene TRBJ2-6; D might be TRBD2 (5 bases). The CDR3 sequence is 16 residues long. Germline values: CDR1 LGHNA, CDR2 YNFKEQ.

Turning to this clonotype: This may arise from a read error, as a much more abundant clone is one base away. It is likely a read error, because the conserved phenylalanine at the end of the CDR3 is missing. The chain has TRBV7-8 and TRBJ1-4; D is perhaps TRBD1 (5 bases). In germline, CDR1 is SGHVS, CDR2 FQNEAQ. With 5 bases removed from V and 1 base from J, the gap between germline ends came to 8 bases. This CDR3 has 14 residues. As DNA, the CDR3 is TGTGCCAGCAGCCTGACAGAAACTAATGAAAAACTGTTTATT. This codes for CASSLTETNEKLFI.

The chain is built from TRBV7-9 and TRBJ1-1; D call uncertain. CDR3 length equals 14 residues. V was shortened by 1 base and J by 6 bases, with 12 bases between the two germline ends. CDR1 SEHNR and CDR2 FQNEAQ come from the germline V gene (reference sequence). The CDR3, as DNA: TGTGCCAGCAGCTTAGGGGGAACAGACTCTGAAGCTTTCTTT. Its translation: CASSLGGTDSEAFF.

This clonotype was seen ten or more times. The V call is TRBV3-1, the J call TRBJ2-7, with TRBD2 identical over 14 bases. This CDR3 spans 16 amino acids. Germline V gene sequence: CDR1 LGHDT, CDR2 YNNKEL (reference sequence). Germline trimming cut 1 base from V and 4 bases from J; bases unmatched to any gene: 3. This CDR3 reads CASSQGTSGRQYEQYF. DNA for the CDR3: TGTGCCAGCAGCCAAGGGACTAGCGGGAGGCAATACGAGCAGTACTTC.

The rearrangement joins TRBV5-4 to TRBJ2-5, with no clear D. From germline, CDR1 is SGHNT and CDR2 YYREEE (reference sequence). This CDR3 contains 13 residues. V shed 0 bases and J shed 5 bases, with 8 bases lying between them. In DNA form, the CDR3 reads TGTGCCAGCAGCTTGGAGGATCGGGAGACCCAGTACTTC. Translating gives CASSLEDRETQYF.

This clonotype was seen a few times. The chain joins TRBV27 to TRBJ2-1; D is possibly TRBD1 (7 bases). The CDR3 totals 14 residues. Germline values: CDR1 MNHEY, CDR2 SMNVEV (reference sequence). V was trimmed by 10 bases and J by 9 bases, leaving 22 bases between them. The CDR3 sequence is CATSRDSAGGEQFF. The CDR3 nucleotides read TGTGCCACCTCAAGGGACAGCGCCGGGGGTGAGCAGTTCTTC.

This clonotype was seen repeatedly, ten times or more. This chain connects TRBV4-1 to TRBJ2-1; TRBD2 might be the D (6 bases). Germline V gene data show CDR1 as MGHRA and CDR2 as YSYEKL. Trimming removed 1 base from V and 1 base from J, with 26 bases in between. The CDR3 is 21 amino acids. The CDR3 sequence is CASSQAASWQDGGGSYNEQFF. Here the CDR3 DNA reads TGCGCCAGCAGCCAAGCTGCCTCATGGCAAGATGGGGGAGGTTCCTACAATGAGCAGTTCTTC.

This clonotype was observed at least ten times. This chain uses TRBV20-1 with TRBJ2-2, with D unresolved. Germline values: CDR1 DFQATT, CDR2 SNEGSKA (reference sequence). V was clipped by 6 bases and J by 8 bases, with 10 bases between them. The CDR3 length is 11 residues. CDR3 loop: CSAWSQGELFF. The DNA for the CDR3 is TGCAGTGCGTGGTCCCAGGGGGAGCTGTTTTTT.